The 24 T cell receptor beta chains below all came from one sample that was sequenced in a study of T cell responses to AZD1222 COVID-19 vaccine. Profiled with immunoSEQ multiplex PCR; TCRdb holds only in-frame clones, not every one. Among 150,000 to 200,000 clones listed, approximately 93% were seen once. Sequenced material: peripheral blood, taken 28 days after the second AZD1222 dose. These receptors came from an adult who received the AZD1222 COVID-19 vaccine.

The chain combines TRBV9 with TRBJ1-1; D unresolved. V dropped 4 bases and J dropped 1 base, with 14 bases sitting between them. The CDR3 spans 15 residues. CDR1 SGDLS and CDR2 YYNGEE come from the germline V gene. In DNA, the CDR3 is TGTGCCAGCAGCCTTCACTCGACACCGAACACTGAAGCTTTCTTT. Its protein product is CASSLHSTPNTEAFF.

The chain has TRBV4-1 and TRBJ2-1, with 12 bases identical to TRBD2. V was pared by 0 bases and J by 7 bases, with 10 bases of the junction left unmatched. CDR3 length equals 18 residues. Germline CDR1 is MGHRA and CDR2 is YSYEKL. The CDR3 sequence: CASSQDGVPTSGGNEQFF. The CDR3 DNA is TGCGCCAGCAGCCAAGATGGGGTCCCGACTAGCGGGGGTAATGAGCAGTTCTTC.

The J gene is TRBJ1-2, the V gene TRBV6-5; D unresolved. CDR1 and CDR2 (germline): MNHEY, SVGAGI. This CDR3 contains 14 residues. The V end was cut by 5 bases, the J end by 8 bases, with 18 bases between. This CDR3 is CASSRQSGRSGYTF. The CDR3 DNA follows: TGTGCCAGCAGTAGACAATCCGGGAGGTCCGGCTACACCTTC.

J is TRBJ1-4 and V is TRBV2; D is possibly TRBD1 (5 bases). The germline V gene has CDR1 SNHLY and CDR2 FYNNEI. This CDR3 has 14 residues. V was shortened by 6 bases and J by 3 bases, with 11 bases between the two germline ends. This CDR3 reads CASSQGGANEKLFF. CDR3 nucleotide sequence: TGTGCCAGCAGCCAGGGAGGGGCTAATGAAAAACTGTTTTTT.

CDR3 amino acids: CASSPRRDRSNEKLFF. CDR3 DNA sequence: TGTGCCAGCTCACCACGGAGGGACAGATCAAATGAAAAACTGTTTTTT. The chain uses TRBV18 and TRBJ1-4; 7 nucleotides line up with TRBD1. The CDR3 extends over 16 amino acids. V shed 1 base and J 5 bases; nucleotides not matched to a gene: 7. Germline lookup yields CDR1 KGHSH and CDR2 LQKENI.

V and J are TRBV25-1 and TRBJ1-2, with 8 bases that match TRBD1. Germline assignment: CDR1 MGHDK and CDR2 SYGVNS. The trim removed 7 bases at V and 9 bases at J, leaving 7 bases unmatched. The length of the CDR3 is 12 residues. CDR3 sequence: CASTQGASSYTF. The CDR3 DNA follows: TGTGCCAGCACGCAGGGGGCCTCTAGCTACACCTTC.

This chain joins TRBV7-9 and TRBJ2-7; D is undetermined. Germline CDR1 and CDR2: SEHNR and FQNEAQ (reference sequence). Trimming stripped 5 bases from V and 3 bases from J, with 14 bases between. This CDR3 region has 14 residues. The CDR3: CASSPTLLSYEQYF. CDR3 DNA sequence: TGTGCCAGCAGCCCCACGCTCTTAAGCTACGAGCAGTACTTC.

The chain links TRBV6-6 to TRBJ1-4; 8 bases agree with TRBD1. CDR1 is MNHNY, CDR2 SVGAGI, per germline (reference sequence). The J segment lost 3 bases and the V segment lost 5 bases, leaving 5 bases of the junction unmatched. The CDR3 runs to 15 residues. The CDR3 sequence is CASSRTGGSNEKLFF. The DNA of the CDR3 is TGTGCCAGCAGTCGTACAGGGGGATCTAATGAAAAACTGTTTTTT.

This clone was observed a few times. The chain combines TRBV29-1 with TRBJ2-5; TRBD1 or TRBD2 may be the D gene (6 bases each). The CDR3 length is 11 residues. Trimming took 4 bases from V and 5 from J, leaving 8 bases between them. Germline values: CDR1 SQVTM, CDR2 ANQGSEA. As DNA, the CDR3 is TGCAGCGTTGGAGGGGGGGAGACCCAGTACTTC. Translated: CSVGGGETQYF.

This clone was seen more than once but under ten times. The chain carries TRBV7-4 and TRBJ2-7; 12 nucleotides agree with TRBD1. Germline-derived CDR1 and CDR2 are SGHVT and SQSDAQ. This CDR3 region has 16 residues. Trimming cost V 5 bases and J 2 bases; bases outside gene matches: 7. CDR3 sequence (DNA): TGTGCCAGCAGCCCCTGGGACAGGGGGCTGACCTACGAGCAGTACTTC. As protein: CASSPWDRGLTYEQYF. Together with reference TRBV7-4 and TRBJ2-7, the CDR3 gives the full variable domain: GAGVSQSPRYKVAKRGRDVALRCDSISGHVTLYWYRQTLGQGSEVLTYSQSDAQRDKSGRPSGRFSAERPERSVSTLKIQRTEQGDSAVYLCASSPWDRGLTYEQYFGPGTRLTVT.

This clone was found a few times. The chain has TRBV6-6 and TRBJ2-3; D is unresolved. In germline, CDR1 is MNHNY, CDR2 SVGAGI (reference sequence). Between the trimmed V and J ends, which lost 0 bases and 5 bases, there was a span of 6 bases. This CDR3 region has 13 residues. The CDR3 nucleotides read TGTGCCAGCAGTTACTCCTCCTTAGATACGCAGTATTTT. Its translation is CASSYSSLDTQYF.

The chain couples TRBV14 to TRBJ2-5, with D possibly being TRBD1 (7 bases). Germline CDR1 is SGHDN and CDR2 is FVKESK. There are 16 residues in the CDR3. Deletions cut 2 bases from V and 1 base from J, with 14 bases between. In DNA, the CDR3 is TGTGCCAGCAGCCAATACGGGACAGCGGGCCAAGAGACCCAGTACTTC. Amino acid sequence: CASSQYGTAGQETQYF.

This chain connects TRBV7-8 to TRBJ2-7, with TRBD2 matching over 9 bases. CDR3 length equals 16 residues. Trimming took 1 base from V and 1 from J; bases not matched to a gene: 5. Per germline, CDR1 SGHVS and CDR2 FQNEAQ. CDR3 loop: CASSLVETSGSYEQYF. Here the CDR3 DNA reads TGTGCCAGCAGCTTAGTAGAGACTAGCGGTTCCTACGAGCAGTACTTC.

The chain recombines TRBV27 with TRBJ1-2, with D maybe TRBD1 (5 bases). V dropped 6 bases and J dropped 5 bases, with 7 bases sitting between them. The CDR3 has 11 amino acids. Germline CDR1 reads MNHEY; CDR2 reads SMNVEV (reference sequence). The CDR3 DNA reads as TGTGCCAGCAGCCGGGGGTATGGCTACACCTTC. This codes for CASSRGYGYTF.

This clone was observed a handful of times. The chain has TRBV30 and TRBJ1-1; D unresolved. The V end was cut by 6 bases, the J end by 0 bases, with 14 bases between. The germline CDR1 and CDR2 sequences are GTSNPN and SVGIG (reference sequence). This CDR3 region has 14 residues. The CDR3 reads CACLTVYMNTEAFF. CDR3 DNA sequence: TGTGCCTGTTTGACCGTTTACATGAACACTGAAGCTTTCTTT.

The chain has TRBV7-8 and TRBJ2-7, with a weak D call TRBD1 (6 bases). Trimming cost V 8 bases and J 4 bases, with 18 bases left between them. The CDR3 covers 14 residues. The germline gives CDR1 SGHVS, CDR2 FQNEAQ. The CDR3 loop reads CASEPQGISYEQYF. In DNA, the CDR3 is TGTGCCAGCGAGCCTCAGGGGATTTCGTACGAGCAGTACTTC. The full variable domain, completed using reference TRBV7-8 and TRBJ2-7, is GAGVSQSPRYKVAKRGQDVALRCDPISGHVSLFWYQQALGQGPEFLTYFQNEAQLDKSGLPSDRFFAERPEGSVSTLKIQRTQQEDSAVYLCASEPQGISYEQYFGPGTRLTVT.

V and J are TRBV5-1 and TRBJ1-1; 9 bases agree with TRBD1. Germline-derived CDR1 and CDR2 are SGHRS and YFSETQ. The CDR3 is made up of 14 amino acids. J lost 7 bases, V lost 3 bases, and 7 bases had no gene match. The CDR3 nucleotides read TGCGCCAGCAGCTCTCGACAGGGGGTTGGTGAAGCTTTCTTT. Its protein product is CASSSRQGVGEAFF.

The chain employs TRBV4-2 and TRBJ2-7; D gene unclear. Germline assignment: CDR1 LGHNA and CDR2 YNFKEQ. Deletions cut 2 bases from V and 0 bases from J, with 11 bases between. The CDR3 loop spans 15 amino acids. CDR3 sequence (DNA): TGTGCCAGCAGCCAACTTCTCGGCCTCTCCTACGAGCAGTACTTC. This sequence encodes CASSQLLGLSYEQYF.

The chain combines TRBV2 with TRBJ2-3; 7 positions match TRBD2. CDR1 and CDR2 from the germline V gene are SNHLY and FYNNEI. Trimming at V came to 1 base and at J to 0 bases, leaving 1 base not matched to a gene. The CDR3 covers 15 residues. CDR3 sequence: CASSEGGGSTDTQYF. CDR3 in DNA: TGTGCCAGCAGTGAAGGGGGGGGGAGCACAGATACGCAGTATTTT. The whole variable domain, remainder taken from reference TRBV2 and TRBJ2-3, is EPEVTQTPSHQVTQMGQEVILRCVPISNHLYFYWYRQILGQKVEFLVSFYNNEISEKSEIFDDQFSVERPDGSNFTLKIRSTKLEDSAMYFCASSEGGGSTDTQYFGPGTRLTVL.

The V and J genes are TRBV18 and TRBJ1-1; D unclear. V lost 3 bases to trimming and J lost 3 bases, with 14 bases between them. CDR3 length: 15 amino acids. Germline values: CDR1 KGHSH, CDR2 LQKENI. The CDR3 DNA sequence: TGTGCCAGCTCACCCCGGACGGGCCGGGACACTGAAGCTTTCTTT. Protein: CASSPRTGRDTEAFF. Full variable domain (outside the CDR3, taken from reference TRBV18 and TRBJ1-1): NAGVMQNPRHLVRRRGQEARLRCSPMKGHSHVYWYRQLPEEGLKFMVYLQKENIIDESGMPKERFSAEFPKEGPSILRIQQVVRGDSAAYFCASSPRTGRDTEAFFGQGTRLTVV.

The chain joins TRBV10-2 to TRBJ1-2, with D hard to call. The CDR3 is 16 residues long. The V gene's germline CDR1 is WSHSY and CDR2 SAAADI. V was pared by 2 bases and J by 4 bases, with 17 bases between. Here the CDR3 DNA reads TGCGCCAGCAGTGAGGGGTGGCACCAACCTTTCTATGGCTACACCTTC. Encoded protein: CASSEGWHQPFYGYTF.

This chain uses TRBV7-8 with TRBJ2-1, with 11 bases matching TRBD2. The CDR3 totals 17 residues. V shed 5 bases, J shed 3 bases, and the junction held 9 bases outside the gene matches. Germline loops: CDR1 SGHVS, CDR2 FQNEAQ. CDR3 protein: CASSPPKTSGVYNEQFF. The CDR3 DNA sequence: TGTGCCAGCAGCCCACCAAAGACTAGCGGGGTCTACAATGAGCAGTTCTTC.

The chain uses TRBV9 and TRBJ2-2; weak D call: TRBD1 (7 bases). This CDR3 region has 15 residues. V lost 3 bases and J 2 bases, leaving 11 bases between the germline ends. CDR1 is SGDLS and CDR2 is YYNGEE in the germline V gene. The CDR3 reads CASSAGGRNTGELFF. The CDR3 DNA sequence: TGTGCCAGCAGCGCAGGGGGGCGAAACACCGGGGAGCTGTTTTTT.

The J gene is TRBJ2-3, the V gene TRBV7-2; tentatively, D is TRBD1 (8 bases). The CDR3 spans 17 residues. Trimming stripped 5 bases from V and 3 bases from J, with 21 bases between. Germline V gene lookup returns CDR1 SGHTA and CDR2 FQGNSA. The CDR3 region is CASSPGGGSGRTDTQYF. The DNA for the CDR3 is TGTGCCAGCAGCCCAGGGGGCGGGAGTGGGAGAACAGATACGCAGTATTTT.